This TCR beta chain was captured by sequencing in a study of cytomegalovirus exposure and HLA in healthy donors. The PCR used 60 Vbeta and 13 Jbeta primers. Clones were read by immunoSEQ multiplex PCR, and TCRdb kept only the in-frame ones, dropping some. The repertoire holds tens of thousands of clones, over 60% seen once, with 3.5% to 4.5% in the top ten. Study results and limitations: The study labeled 170 or so TCR beta chains cytomegalovirus-associated. Accurate HLA-A and HLA-B prediction from TCR beta sequences was reported for most subjects.

In regard to this clone: As yet, its antigen is unknown.

V gave up 5 bases and J gave up 3 bases; unmatched junction bases: 4. Looked up from germline, CDR1 is MDHEN and CDR2 is SYDVKM. The CDR3 length is 14 residues. Sequenced input: PBMCs. The receptor's source is a man aged 30-40 years in good health and CMV-seronegative. The chain employs TRBV28 and TRBJ2-7, with TRBD2 identical over 10 bases. The CDR3 bases are TGTGCCAGCAGTCCCGGGACTAGCGACTACGAGCAGTACTTC. Translating it yields CASSPGTSDYEQYF. Full variable domain (outside the CDR3, taken from reference TRBV28 and TRBJ2-7): DVKVTQSSRYLVKRTGEKVFLECVQDMDHENMFWYRQDPGLGLRLIYFSYDVKMKEKGDIPEGYSVSREKKERFSLILESASTNQTSMYLCASSPGTSDYEQYFGPGTRLTVT.